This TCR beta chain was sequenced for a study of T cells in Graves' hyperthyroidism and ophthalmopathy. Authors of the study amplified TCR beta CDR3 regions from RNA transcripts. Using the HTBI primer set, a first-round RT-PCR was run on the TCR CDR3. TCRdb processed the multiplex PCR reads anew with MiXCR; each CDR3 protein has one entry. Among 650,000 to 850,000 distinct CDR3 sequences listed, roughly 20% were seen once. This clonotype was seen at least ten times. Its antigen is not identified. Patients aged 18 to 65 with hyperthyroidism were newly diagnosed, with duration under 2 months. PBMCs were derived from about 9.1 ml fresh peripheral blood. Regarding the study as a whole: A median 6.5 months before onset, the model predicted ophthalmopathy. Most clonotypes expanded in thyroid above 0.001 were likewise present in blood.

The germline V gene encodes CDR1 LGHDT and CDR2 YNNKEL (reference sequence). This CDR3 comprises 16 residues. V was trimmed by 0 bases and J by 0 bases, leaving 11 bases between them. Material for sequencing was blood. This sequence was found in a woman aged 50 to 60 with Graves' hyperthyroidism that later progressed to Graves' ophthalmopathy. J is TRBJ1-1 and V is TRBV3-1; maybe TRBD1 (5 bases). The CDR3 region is CASSQDSPGLNTEAFF. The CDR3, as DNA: TGTGCCAGCAGCCAAGATTCACCAGGGCTGAACACTGAAGCTTTCTTT.